This T cell receptor beta chain derives from a study of Graves' ophthalmopathy and Graves' hyperthyroidism. Overall study results and limits: Ophthalmopathy was separated from stable hyperthyroidism by a 13-signature model with roughly 91% sensitivity and just under 84% specificity. Among expanded thyroid clonotypes above 0.001 frequency, most also occurred in blood.

As for this clonotype: Its antigen is unknown.

Pregnant or lactating patients and those with other autoimmune diseases or uncontrolled infections were excluded. Researchers took RNA transcripts and amplified TCR beta CDR3 regions from them. In the first round, RT-PCR was carried out with HTBI primers, and a multiplex PCR formed the second round. TCRdb recomputed calls from the multiplex PCR reads with MiXCR, one row per CDR3 protein. The sample holds over a million distinct CDR3 sequences, about 40% seen once. CDR3 length equals 13 residues. J was trimmed by 10 bases and V by 8 bases; bases with no gene match: 8. CDR1 is LNHNV and CDR2 is YYDKDF in the germline V gene (reference sequence).

Sequenced material: peripheral blood or thyroid tissue (not recorded which). The TCR was taken from an adult man with Graves' hyperthyroidism. This rearrangement joins TRBV15 to TRBJ1-5; the match to TRBD1 covers 10 bases. The CDR3 region has the DNA TGTGCCACCCGTCGACAGGGGGCTGATCCCCAGCATTTT. This sequence encodes CATRRQGADPQHF.